This passage covers 5 T cell receptor beta chains from one sample sequenced in a study of cytomegalovirus exposure and HLA in healthy donors. Primers: 60 Vbeta forward and 13 Jbeta reverse. TCRdb's table, derived via immunoSEQ multiplex PCR, lists solely in-frame clones and lacks some. Among some 95,000 clones, 77% were seen once, and the ten largest hold 7.3%. Input material: PBMCs. The receptors derive from a man between 45 and 60 years old in good health and CMV-seropositive.

For the CDR3, the DNA is TGTGCCAGCAGCTTAGCGGGGGCCATGAACACTGAAGCTTTCTTT. Its protein product is CASSLAGAMNTEAFF. The chain recombines TRBV7-9 with TRBJ1-1, with D tentatively TRBD1 (6 bases). V lost 0 bases and J lost 0, with 8 bases in between. Germline lookup yields CDR1 SEHNR and CDR2 FQNEAQ (reference sequence). The length of the CDR3 is 15 residues.

There are a few counts of this clone. The chain recombines TRBV6-5 with TRBJ1-6; D is perhaps TRBD1 (6 bases). The CDR3 runs 13 residues. Germline V gene sequence: CDR1 MNHEY, CDR2 SVGAGI. Trimming removed 7 bases from V and 7 bases from J, with 11 bases in between. CDR3 nucleotides: TGTGCCAGCACCCGGACAGTAAATTCACCCCTCCACTTT. It translates to CASTRTVNSPLHF.

The chain employs TRBV30 and TRBJ1-1; D is unresolved. Germline CDR1 and CDR2: GTSNPN and SVGIG (reference sequence). Between the trimmed V and J ends, which lost 0 bases and 0 bases, there was a span of 17 bases. CDR3 length: 17 amino acids. The DNA for the CDR3 is TGTGCCTGGAGTGTAATGCTTACAGTAGATATGAACACTGAAGCTTTCTTT. Its protein is CAWSVMLTVDMNTEAFF.

Here the CDR3 reads CASSRSGGGTDTQYF. DNA for the CDR3: TGTGCCAGCAGTCGTAGCGGGGGGGGAACAGATACGCAGTATTTT. The chain couples TRBV7-3 to TRBJ2-3; TRBD2 aligns across 11 bases. CDR3 length: 15 amino acids. J was trimmed by 3 bases and V by 6 bases; bases with no gene match: 5. The germline V gene has CDR1 SGHTA and CDR2 FQGTGA.

The rearrangement uses TRBV7-6 and TRBJ1-1; D call uncertain. Trimming removed 3 bases from V and 0 bases from J, with 5 bases in between. The germline V gene encodes CDR1 SGHVS and CDR2 FNYEAQ. This CDR3 spans 13 amino acids. The chain's CDR3 is CASSFSLNTEAFF. CDR3 nucleotides: TGTGCCAGCAGCTTCTCTTTGAACACTGAAGCTTTCTTT. The whole variable domain, remainder taken from reference TRBV7-6 and TRBJ1-1, is GAGVSQSPRYKVTKRGQDVALRCDPISGHVSLYWYRQALGQGPEFLTYFNYEAQQDKSGLPNDRFSAERPEGSISTLTIQRTEQRDSAMYRCASSFSLNTEAFFGQGTRLTVV.